These 25 T cell receptor beta chains were sequenced from one sample in a study of STAT3 mutations in large granular lymphocyte leukemia. Study results and limitations: At least one immunodominant TCR beta clonotype appeared in every T-cell large granular lymphocyte leukemia patient.

The antigens these receptors bind are not known. Repertoires were generated with immunoSEQ multiplex PCR, while TCRdb's copy carries only in-frame clones and drops some. This table has around 1,900 clones, roughly 60% appearing once. Material for sequencing was peripheral blood mononuclear cells. Receptor source: a man in his forties or fifties with T-cell large granular lymphocyte leukemia. Some clones in this sample may be carry-over from other donors' samples.

The chain has TRBV9 and TRBJ2-7, with TRBD2 identical over 10 bases. V shed 0 bases and J 7 bases; nucleotides not matched to a gene: 7. Germline-derived CDR1 and CDR2 are SGDLS and YYNGEE. The length of the CDR3 is 15 residues. In DNA, the CDR3 is TGTGCCAGCAGCGTAGGCGCTAGCGGGGGCATAGAGCAGTACTTC. This sequence encodes CASSVGASGGIEQYF.

This chain connects TRBV7-3 to TRBJ2-3; 13 bases map to TRBD2. CDR3 length equals 16 residues. The germline CDR1 and CDR2 sequences are SGHTA and FQGTGA. Trimming removed 5 bases from V and 6 bases from J; junction bases left unmatched: 8. The CDR3 region is CASSLLAGGPMDTQYF. In DNA form, the CDR3 reads TGTGCCAGCAGCCTACTAGCGGGGGGGCCCATGGATACGCAGTATTTT.

The chain uses TRBV9 and TRBJ2-7; D is unclear. The CDR3 spans 10 residues. V was trimmed by 8 bases and J by 5 bases, leaving 8 bases between them. The germline V gene encodes CDR1 SGDLS and CDR2 YYNGEE. DNA for the CDR3: TGTGCCAGTCCCTCTAACGAGCAGTACTTC. As protein: CASPSNEQYF.

The gene calls are TRBV4-2 and TRBJ2-7; D not certain. In germline, CDR1 is LGHNA, CDR2 YNFKEQ. There are 18 residues in the CDR3. The ends were cut back, 0 bases at V and 0 bases at J, with 18 bases in the middle. Here the CDR3 DNA reads TGTGCCAGCAGCCAAGAAAGGCCTTTAGGCAGAGACTCCTACGAGCAGTACTTC. It codes for CASSQERPLGRDSYEQYF.

This chain uses TRBV27 with TRBJ2-7, with 10 positions matching TRBD1. Germline CDR1 MNHEY, CDR2 SMNVEV (reference sequence). J gave up 4 bases and V 5 bases, and 5 bases lay outside the gene matches. The CDR3 sequence is 14 residues long. The CDR3 here is CASSRAGQGYEQYF. In nucleotides, the CDR3 is TGTGCCAGCAGTAGAGCGGGACAGGGGTACGAGCAGTACTTC.

This sequence joins TRBV7-7 and TRBJ2-3; TRBD1 might be the D (5 bases). Trimming pared 2 bases from V and 5 bases from J, leaving 11 bases between. The germline V gene has CDR1 SSHAT and CDR2 FNYEAQ (reference sequence). The CDR3 spans 14 residues. The CDR3 DNA reads as TGTGCCAGCAGCTTAAGGGGCATCATAGATACGCAGTATTTT. Its translation: CASSLRGIIDTQYF.

The V gene is TRBV2, the J gene TRBJ1-5; no clear D. CDR3 length: 15 residues. V gave up 3 bases and J gave up 7 bases, with 16 bases separating them. CDR1 and CDR2 from the germline V gene are SNHLY and FYNNEI. The CDR3 reads CASSDGTLNLQPQHF. CDR3 DNA: TGTGCCAGCAGTGATGGTACCCTTAACTTGCAGCCCCAGCATTTT.

The rearrangement uses TRBV15 and TRBJ2-7; D remains ambiguous. The V gene's germline CDR1 is LNHNV and CDR2 YYDKDF (reference sequence). V was clipped by 4 bases and J by 5 bases, with 15 bases between them. This CDR3 spans 14 amino acids. The CDR3 sequence is CATSKVLVRHEQYF. CDR3 bases: TGTGCCACCAGCAAGGTTTTGGTCCGACACGAGCAGTACTTC.

The chain links TRBV5-5 to TRBJ1-5; a weak D match, TRBD1 (6 bases). Between the trimmed V and J ends, which lost 0 bases and 3 bases, there was a span of 10 bases. From germline, CDR1 is SGHKS and CDR2 YYEKEE (reference sequence). The CDR3 is 15 amino acids. CDR3 protein: CASSLEGHVNQPQHF. DNA of the CDR3: TGTGCCAGCAGCTTGGAGGGACACGTCAATCAGCCCCAGCATTTT.

V gene TRBV7-9 combines with J gene TRBJ2-7; no clear D gene. The germline V gene has CDR1 SEHNR and CDR2 FQNEAQ (reference sequence). The length of the CDR3 is 14 residues. V was shortened by 5 bases and J by 4 bases, with 15 bases between the two germline ends. The CDR3 bases are TGTGCCAGCAGCCCGACAACCCGTTGGTACGAGCAGTACTTC. This encodes CASSPTTRWYEQYF.

V is TRBV7-9 and J is TRBJ2-1, with 10 nucleotides matching TRBD2. V shed 3 bases and J 0 bases; nucleotides not matched to a gene: 5. The CDR3 length is 17 residues. In germline, CDR1 is SEHNR, CDR2 FQNEAQ (reference sequence). The CDR3 reads CASSLASGGHSYNEQFF. The CDR3 nucleotides are TGTGCCAGCAGCTTGGCTAGCGGGGGCCACTCCTACAATGAGCAGTTCTTC.

The rearrangement links TRBV4-3 to TRBJ2-7, with D perhaps given as TRBD1 or TRBD2 (5 bases each). V was clipped by 3 bases and J by 3 bases, with 15 bases between them. The germline V gene encodes CDR1 LGHNA and CDR2 YSLEER. The CDR3 has 15 amino acids. The CDR3 nucleotides are TGCGCCAGCAGCCAGGGGGTAGGACTGTACTACGAGCAGTACTTC. Translated, it gives CASSQGVGLYYEQYF.

This rearrangement joins TRBV5-1 to TRBJ2-5, with 8 bases lining up with TRBD2. The CDR3 extends over 14 amino acids. V dropped 6 bases and J dropped 5; count of bases not matched to a gene: 9. Germline V CDR1 and CDR2: SGHRS, YFSETQ. For the CDR3, the DNA is TGCGCCAGCAACGGGGGGGGAGGAGGTGAGACCCAGTACTTC. Its translation is CASNGGGGGETQYF. Full variable domain (rest looked up from reference TRBV5-1 and TRBJ2-5): KAGVTQTPRYLIKTRGQQVTLSCSPISGHRSVSWYQQTPGQGLQFLFEYFSETQRNKGNFPGRFSGRQFSNSRSEMNVSTLELGDSALYLCASNGGGGGETQYFGPGTRLLVL.

This clone has a handful of counts. This chain joins TRBV27 and TRBJ1-5; D might be TRBD1 (5 bases). This CDR3 region has 13 residues. Germline-derived CDR1 and CDR2 are MNHEY and SMNVEV (reference sequence). V lost 5 bases and J lost 7, with 12 bases in between. CDR3 sequence reads: CASSAEGLQPQHF. The CDR3 bases are TGTGCCAGCAGTGCTGAGGGACTCCAGCCCCAGCATTTT.

The rearrangement links TRBV4-3 to TRBJ2-1, with TRBD2 matching over 8 bases. The CDR3 spans 15 residues. Trimming cost V 2 bases and J 6 bases; bases outside gene matches: 6. CDR1 and CDR2 from the germline V gene are LGHNA and YSLEER. CDR3 sequence: CASSQSSGLVNEQFF. For the CDR3, the DNA is TGCGCCAGCAGCCAATCCTCGGGACTAGTCAATGAGCAGTTCTTC.

V gene TRBV30 combines with J gene TRBJ1-6; D call uncertain. Germline assignment: CDR1 GTSNPN and CDR2 SVGIG (reference sequence). V was shortened by 5 bases and J by 9 bases, with 17 bases between the two germline ends. CDR3 size: 14 residues. CDR3 protein: CAWSPGGSSSPLHF. The CDR3 DNA follows: TGTGCCTGGTCCCCGGGAGGCTCCTCTTCACCCCTCCACTTT. Full variable domain (rest looked up from reference TRBV30 and TRBJ1-6): SQTIHQWPATLVQPVGSPLSLECTVEGTSNPNLYWYRQAAGRGLQLLFYSVGIGQISSEVPQNLSASRPQDRQFILSSKKLLLSDSGFYLCAWSPGGSSSPLHFGNGTRLTVT.

This chain links TRBV2 with TRBJ2-7, with D possibly TRBD1 on 7 matching bases. V lost 6 bases and J lost 4, with 10 bases in between. The CDR3 consists of 12 residues. The germline gives CDR1 SNHLY, CDR2 FYNNEI. CDR3 sequence reads: CASRSGGYEQYF. The CDR3 DNA sequence: TGTGCCAGCAGATCAGGGGGGTACGAGCAGTACTTC.

This clone is categorized as medium-sized. The rearrangement links TRBV4-3 to TRBJ2-1; a possible D gene is TRBD1 (5 bases). Germline V gene lookup returns CDR1 LGHNA and CDR2 YSLEER. The length of the CDR3 is 14 residues. Trimming removed 0 bases from V and 7 bases from J, with 10 bases in between. Written as DNA, the CDR3 is TGCGCCAGCAGCCAAGATGTAGGGGTGAATGAGCAGTTCTTC. Its translation is CASSQDVGVNEQFF.

The chain uses TRBV4-3 and TRBJ2-7, with 7 bases identical to TRBD1. This CDR3 has 14 amino acids. Per germline, CDR1 LGHNA and CDR2 YSLEER. Trimming cost V 1 base and J 6 bases; bases outside gene matches: 6. For the CDR3, the DNA is TGCGCCAGCAGCCAAGGGGACAGTCTAAGCGAGCAGTACTTC. It is translated as CASSQGDSLSEQYF.

As DNA, the CDR3 is TGCGCCAGCAGCCAAGCTTCCGGGACCGTGTACCAAGAGACCCAGTACTTC. This sequence encodes CASSQASGTVYQETQYF. The J gene is TRBJ2-5, the V gene TRBV4-3; possibly TRBD1 or TRBD2 for D (5 bases each). Trimming took off 1 base at V and 0 bases at J, with 15 bases between the two ends. CDR3 size: 17 residues. Germline V gene sequence: CDR1 LGHNA, CDR2 YSLEER.

The chain uses TRBV6-5 and TRBJ2-3, with D perhaps matching TRBD2 (6 bases). CDR1 and CDR2 from the germline V gene are MNHEY and SVGAGI. This CDR3 has 14 residues. Between the trimmed V and J ends, which lost 2 bases and 5 bases, there was a span of 11 bases. In DNA form, the CDR3 reads TGTGCCAGCAGTTACAGGGAGGCAGGAGATACGCAGTATTTT. It encodes CASSYREAGDTQYF.

The rearrangement links TRBV5-1 to TRBJ2-7; 16 nucleotides line up with TRBD2. The germline V gene has CDR1 SGHRS and CDR2 YFSETQ. After removal of 0 bases from V and 4 bases from J, the junction contained 7 bases not matched to a gene. The length of the CDR3 is 18 residues. CDR3 protein: CASSLGPGLAGGRYEQYF. The DNA for the CDR3 is TGCGCCAGCAGCTTGGGACCGGGACTAGCGGGAGGGCGTTACGAGCAGTACTTC.

V is TRBV30 and J is TRBJ2-7; D not resolved. The CDR3 is 13 amino acids. Per germline, CDR1 GTSNPN and CDR2 SVGIG (reference sequence). V was cut by 0 bases and J by 3 bases, with 9 bases left in between. This CDR3 is CAWSVHSNYEQYF. CDR3 bases: TGTGCCTGGAGTGTACACAGCAACTACGAGCAGTACTTC.

The J gene is TRBJ1-2, the V gene TRBV6-5; 9 bases agree with TRBD1. The ends lost 6 bases at V and 7 bases at J; junction bases unmatched: 6. Germline CDR1 is MNHEY and CDR2 is SVGAGI. The CDR3 covers 13 residues. Here the CDR3 DNA reads TGTGCCAGCAGGGGGGGACAGGGAGGTGGCTACACCTTC. Its translation: CASRGGQGGGYTF.

The V call is TRBV18, the J call TRBJ2-6, with D perhaps matching TRBD1 (6 bases). Germline assignment: CDR1 KGHSH and CDR2 LQKENI. V gave up 4 bases and J gave up 4 bases, with 8 bases separating them. The CDR3 extends over 14 amino acids. For the CDR3, the DNA is TGTGCCAGCTCACGGGGGCCCGGGGCCAACGTCCTGACTTTC. Protein product: CASSRGPGANVLTF.